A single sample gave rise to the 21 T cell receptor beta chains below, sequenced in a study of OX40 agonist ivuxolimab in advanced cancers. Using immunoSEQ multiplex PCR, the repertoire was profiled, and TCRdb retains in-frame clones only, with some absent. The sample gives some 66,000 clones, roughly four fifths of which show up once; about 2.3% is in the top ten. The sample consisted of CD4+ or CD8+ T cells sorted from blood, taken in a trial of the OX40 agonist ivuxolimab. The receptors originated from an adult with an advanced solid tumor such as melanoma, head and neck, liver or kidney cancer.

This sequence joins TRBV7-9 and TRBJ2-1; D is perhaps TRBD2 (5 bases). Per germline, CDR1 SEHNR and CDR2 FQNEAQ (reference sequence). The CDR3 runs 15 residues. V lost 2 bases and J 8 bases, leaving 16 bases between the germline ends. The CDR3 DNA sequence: TGTGCCAGCAGCTTAACGAGACTACCGTCCGATGAGCAGTTCTTC. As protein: CASSLTRLPSDEQFF.

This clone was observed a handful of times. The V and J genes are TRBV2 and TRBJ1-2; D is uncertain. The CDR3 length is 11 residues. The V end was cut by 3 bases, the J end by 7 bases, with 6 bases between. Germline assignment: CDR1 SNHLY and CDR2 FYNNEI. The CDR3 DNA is TGTGCCAGCAGTGACAGCCTTGGCTACACCTTC. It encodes CASSDSLGYTF.

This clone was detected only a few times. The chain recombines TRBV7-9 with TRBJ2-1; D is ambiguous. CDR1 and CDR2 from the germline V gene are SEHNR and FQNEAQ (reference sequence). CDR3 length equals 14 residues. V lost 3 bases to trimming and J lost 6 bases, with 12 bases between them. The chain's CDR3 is CASSLEVLGNEQFF. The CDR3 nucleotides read TGTGCCAGCAGCTTGGAAGTCTTGGGCAATGAGCAGTTCTTC.

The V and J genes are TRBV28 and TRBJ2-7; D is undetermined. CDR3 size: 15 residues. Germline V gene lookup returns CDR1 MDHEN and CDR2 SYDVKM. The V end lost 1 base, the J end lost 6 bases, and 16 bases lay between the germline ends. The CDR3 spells CASSLSRGLGSEQYF. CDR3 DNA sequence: TGTGCCAGCAGTTTATCACGAGGATTAGGCTCCGAGCAGTACTTC.

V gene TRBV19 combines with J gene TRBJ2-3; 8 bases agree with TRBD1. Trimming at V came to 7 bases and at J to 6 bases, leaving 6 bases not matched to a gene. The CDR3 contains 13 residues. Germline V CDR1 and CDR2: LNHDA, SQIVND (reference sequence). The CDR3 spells CASTPDRADTQYF. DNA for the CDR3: TGTGCCAGTACCCCGGACAGGGCGGATACGCAGTATTTT. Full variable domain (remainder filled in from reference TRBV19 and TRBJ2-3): DGGITQSPKYLFRKEGQNVTLSCEQNLNHDAMYWYRQDPGQGLRLIYYSQIVNDFQKGDIAEGYSVSREKKESFPLTVTSAQKNPTAFYLCASTPDRADTQYFGPGTRLTVL.

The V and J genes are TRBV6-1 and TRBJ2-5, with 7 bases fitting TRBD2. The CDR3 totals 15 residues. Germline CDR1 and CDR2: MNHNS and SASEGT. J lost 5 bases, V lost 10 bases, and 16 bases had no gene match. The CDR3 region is CATNPGEAGRETQYF. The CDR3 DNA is TGTGCCACCAATCCGGGGGAAGCGGGACGGGAGACCCAGTACTTC.

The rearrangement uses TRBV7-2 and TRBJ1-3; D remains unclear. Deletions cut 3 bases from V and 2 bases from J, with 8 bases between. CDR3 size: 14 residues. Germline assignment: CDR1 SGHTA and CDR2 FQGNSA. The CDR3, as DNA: TGTGCCAGCAGCTTCGGCAGAACTGGAAACACCATATATTTT. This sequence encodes CASSFGRTGNTIYF. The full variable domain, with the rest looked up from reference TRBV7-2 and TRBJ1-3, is GAGVSQSPSNKVTEKGKDVELRCDPISGHTALYWYRQSLGQGLEFLIYFQGNSAPDKSGLPSDRFSAERTGGSVSTLTIQRTQQEDSAVYLCASSFGRTGNTIYFGEGSWLTVV.

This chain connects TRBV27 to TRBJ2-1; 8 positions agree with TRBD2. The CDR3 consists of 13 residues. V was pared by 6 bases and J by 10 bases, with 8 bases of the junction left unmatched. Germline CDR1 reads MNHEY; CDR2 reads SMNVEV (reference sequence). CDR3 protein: CASSWTSSGEQFF. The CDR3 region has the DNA TGTGCCAGCAGCTGGACTAGCTCGGGGGAGCAGTTCTTC.

The chain's CDR3 is CASSPLAGEYNEQFF. As DNA, the CDR3 is TGTGCCAGCAGTCCACTAGCGGGAGAGTACAATGAGCAGTTCTTC. The chain recombines TRBV28 with TRBJ2-1; TRBD2 aligns across 11 bases. This CDR3 has 15 residues. J lost 4 bases, V lost 5 bases, and 4 bases had no gene match. The germline V gene has CDR1 MDHEN and CDR2 SYDVKM. Variable domain in full (rest from reference TRBV28 and TRBJ2-1): DVKVTQSSRYLVKRTGEKVFLECVQDMDHENMFWYRQDPGLGLRLIYFSYDVKMKEKGDIPEGYSVSREKKERFSLILESASTNQTSMYLCASSPLAGEYNEQFFGPGTRLTVL.

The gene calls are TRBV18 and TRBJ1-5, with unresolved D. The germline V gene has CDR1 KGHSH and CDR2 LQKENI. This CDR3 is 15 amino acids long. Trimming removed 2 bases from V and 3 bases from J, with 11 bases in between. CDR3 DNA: TGTGCCAGCTCACCAATCCCGGGGATCAATCAGCCCCAGCATTTT. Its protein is CASSPIPGINQPQHF.

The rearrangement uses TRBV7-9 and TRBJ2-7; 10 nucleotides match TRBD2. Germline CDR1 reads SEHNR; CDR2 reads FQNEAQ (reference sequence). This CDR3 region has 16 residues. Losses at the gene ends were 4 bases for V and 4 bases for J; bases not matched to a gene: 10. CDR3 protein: CASSSSSGSEGYEQYF. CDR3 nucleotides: TGTGCCAGCAGCTCCTCTAGCGGGAGTGAGGGATACGAGCAGTACTTC. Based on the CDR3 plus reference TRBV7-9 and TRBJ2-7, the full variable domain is DTGVSQNPRHKITKRGQNVTFRCDPISEHNRLYWYRQTLGQGPEFLTYFQNEAQLEKSRLLSDRFSAERPKGSFSTLEIQRTEQGDSAMYLCASSSSSGSEGYEQYFGPGTRLTVT.

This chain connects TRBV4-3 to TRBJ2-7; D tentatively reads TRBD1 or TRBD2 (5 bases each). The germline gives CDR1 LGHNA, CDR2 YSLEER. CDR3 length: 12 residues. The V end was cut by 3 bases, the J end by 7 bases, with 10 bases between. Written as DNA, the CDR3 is TGCGCCAGCAGCCACCTAGGGGAGGAGCAGTACTTC. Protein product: CASSHLGEEQYF.

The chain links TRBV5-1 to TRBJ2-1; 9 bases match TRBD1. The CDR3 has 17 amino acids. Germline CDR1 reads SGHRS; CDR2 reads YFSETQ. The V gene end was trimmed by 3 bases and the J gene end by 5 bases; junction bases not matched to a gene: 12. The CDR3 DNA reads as TGCGCCAGCAGCTCCGTCAGGGGGACAGGGTCCCACAATGAGCAGTTCTTC. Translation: CASSSVRGTGSHNEQFF.

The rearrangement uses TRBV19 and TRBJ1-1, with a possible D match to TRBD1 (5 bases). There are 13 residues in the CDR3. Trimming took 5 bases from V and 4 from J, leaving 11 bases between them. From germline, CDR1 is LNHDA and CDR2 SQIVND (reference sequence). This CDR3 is CASSRLGGTEAFF. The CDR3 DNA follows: TGTGCCAGTAGTCGGTTGGGGGGCACTGAAGCTTTCTTT.

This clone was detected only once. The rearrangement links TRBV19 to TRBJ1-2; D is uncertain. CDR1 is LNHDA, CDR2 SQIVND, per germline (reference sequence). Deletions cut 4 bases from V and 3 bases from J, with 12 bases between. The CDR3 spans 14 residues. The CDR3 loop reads CASSNQYGDYGYTF. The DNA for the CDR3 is TGTGCCAGTAGTAACCAATATGGGGACTATGGCTACACCTTC.

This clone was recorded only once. The CDR3 nucleotides read TGTGCCATCAGTGAGATTGGTTCTGGGGCCAACGTCCTGACTTTC. Protein: CAISEIGSGANVLTF. The rearrangement uses TRBV10-3 and TRBJ2-6, with D uncertain. CDR3 length: 15 residues. The V and J ends lost 2 bases and 1 base respectively, with 6 bases between them. Germline CDR1 reads ENHRY; CDR2 reads SYGVKD.

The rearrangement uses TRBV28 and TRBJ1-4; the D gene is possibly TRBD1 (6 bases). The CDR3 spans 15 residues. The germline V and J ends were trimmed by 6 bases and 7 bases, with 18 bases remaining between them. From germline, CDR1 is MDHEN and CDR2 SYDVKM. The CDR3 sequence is CASRSPGTWGEKLFF. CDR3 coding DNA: TGTGCCAGCAGATCCCCCGGGACATGGGGTGAAAAACTGTTTTTT.

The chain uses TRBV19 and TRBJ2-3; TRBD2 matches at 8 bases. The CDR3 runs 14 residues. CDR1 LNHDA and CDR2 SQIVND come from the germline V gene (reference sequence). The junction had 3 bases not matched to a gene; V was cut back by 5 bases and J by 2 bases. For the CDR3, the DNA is TGTGCCAGTAGTCCAGCGGGAGACACAGATACGCAGTATTTT. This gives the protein CASSPAGDTDTQYF.

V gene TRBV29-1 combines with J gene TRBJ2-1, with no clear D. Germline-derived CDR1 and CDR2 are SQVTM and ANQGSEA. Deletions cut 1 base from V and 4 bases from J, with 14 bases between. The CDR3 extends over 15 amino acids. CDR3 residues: CSVEGPGGLYNEQFF. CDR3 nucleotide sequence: TGCAGCGTTGAAGGCCCCGGCGGATTATACAATGAGCAGTTCTTC.

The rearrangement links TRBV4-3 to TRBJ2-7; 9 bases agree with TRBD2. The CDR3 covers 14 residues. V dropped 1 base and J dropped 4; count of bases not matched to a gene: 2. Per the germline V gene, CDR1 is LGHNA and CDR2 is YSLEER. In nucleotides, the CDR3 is TGCGCCAGCAGCCAAGGTAGCGGGGGATACGAGCAGTACTTC. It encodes CASSQGSGGYEQYF.

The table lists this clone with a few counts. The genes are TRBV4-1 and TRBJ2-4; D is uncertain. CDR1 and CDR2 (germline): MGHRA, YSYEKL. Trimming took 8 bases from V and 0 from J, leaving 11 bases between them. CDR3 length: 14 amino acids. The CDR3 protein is CASSRGLAKNIQYF. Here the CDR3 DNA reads TGCGCCAGCTCCCGCGGCCTAGCCAAAAACATTCAGTACTTC.